Below, one T cell receptor beta chain is given with its context. Its antigen remains unidentified. Per-base quality was not reported, and no clone a single base away is much larger than it. TCRB libraries were built from RNA via three nested multiplex PCR rounds using a modified ARM-PCR protocol with multiple V-beta primers and a C-beta primer. Starting from approximately 0.51 ug of total RNA, TCRB-specific cDNA was synthesized using ProtoScript II Reverse Transcriptase and a C-beta primer. No unique molecular identifiers were described for the TCRB libraries. The third PCR added barcodes and adapters over around 25 cycles with Deep VentR (exo-) polymerase, followed by gel purification of 250-500 bp bands. TCRB libraries were sequenced on an Illumina HiSeq 2500 with 250 bp paired-end reads. On the study's bioinformatics: Reads were cleaned with Trimmomatic, merged with FLASH, assigned V, D and J segments with MiGEC, and analyzed with VDJtools. VDJtools was used to calculate the Shannon-Wiener diversity index, which quantified repertoire diversity. Starting from the raw public reads, TCRdb applied fastp trimming at Q25, assembled clones with MiXCR and retained in-frame beta chains. Rows merge per CDR3 protein into single entries with the most common DNA and genes. The V and J calls and clone size come from TCRdb's table, not from the authors' own analysis. This sample is represented by around 10,000 distinct CDR3 sequences; roughly two thirds of them were singletons. The ten most abundant clones make up 29% of the sample.

For each of the roughly 9 tumor samples, the AllPrep DNA/RNA mini kit was used to purify genomic DNA and total RNA simultaneously. Every RNA sample had an OD 260/280 ratio above 1.9 and an RNA integrity number above 6.5. The data stem from a study of tumor-infiltrating lymphocytes in glioblastoma multiforme (dated by TCRdb to the late 2010s). The study in broad terms: To test whether intratumoral genomic heterogeneity fosters TIL diversity, the study jointly examined somatic mutations, TIL diversity and immune response activity. Broad study findings and their caveats: Generalizability is limited because the TCR and somatic mutation analysis included only one glioblastoma patient. Clone frequencies may be distorted by RNA-based TCR sequencing because unequal numbers of TCR transcripts are carried by T cells. T cells were not sorted into functional subsets, which the authors noted as a future improvement.

The CDR1 and CDR2 encoded by the germline V gene are SGHAT and FQNNGV. V loses 1 base of germline sequence and J loses 0 bases, and the interval between the two ends is 10 bases. The CDR3 runs 16 residues from the cysteine to the phenylalanine. Only the CDR3 DNA stays, 48 bases, in frame from base 1. This TCR derives from a male donor with glioblastoma. The sequenced sample was brain tumor tissue. The chain links TRBV11-2 with TRBJ2-1; TRBD2 might be the D gene, on 6 matching bases. The CDR3 here reads CASSLAAGGSYNEQFF. The DNA sequence is given as TGTGCCAGCAGCTTAGCTGCCGGGGGCTCCTACAATGAGCAGTTCTTC.